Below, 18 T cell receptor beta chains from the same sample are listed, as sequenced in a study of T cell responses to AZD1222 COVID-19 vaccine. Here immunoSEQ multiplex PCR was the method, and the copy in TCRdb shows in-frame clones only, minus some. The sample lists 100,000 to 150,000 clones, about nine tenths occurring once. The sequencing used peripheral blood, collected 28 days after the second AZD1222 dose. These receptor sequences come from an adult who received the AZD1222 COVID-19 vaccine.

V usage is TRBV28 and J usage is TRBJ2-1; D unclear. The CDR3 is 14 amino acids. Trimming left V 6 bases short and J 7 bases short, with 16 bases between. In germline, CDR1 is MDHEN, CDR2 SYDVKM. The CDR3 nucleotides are TGTGCCAGCAGCCCCGCCTTCGGTCTGAATGAGCAGTTCTTC. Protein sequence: CASSPAFGLNEQFF.

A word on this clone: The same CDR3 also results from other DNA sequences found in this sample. CDR3 region: CASSEVARSDTQYF. The CDR3 DNA reads as TGTGCCAGCAGCGAAGTAGCTAGGTCAGATACGCAGTATTTT. The chain couples TRBV14 to TRBJ2-3; no reliable D call. CDR1 and CDR2 (germline): SGHDN, FVKESK. The CDR3 is 14 residues long. V dropped 5 bases and J dropped 4 bases, with 13 bases sitting between them. Full variable domain (remainder filled in from reference TRBV14 and TRBJ2-3): EAGVTQFPSHSVIEKGQTVTLRCDPISGHDNLYWYRRVMGKEIKFLLHFVKESKQDESGMPNNRFLAERTGGTYSTLKVQPAELEDSGVYFCASSEVARSDTQYFGPGTRLTVL.

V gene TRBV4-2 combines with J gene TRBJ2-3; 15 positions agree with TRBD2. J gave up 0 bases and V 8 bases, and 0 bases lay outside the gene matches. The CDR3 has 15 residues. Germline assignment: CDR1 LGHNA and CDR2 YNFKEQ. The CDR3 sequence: CASGTSGGSTDTQYF. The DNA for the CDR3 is TGTGCCAGCGGGACTAGCGGGGGGAGCACAGATACGCAGTATTTT.

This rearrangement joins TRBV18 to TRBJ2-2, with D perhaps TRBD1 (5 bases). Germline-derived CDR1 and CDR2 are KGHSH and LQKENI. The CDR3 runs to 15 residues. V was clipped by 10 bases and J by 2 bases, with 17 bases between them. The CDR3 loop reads CATRTDSFNTGELFF. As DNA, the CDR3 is TGTGCCACGCGCACTGACAGCTTCAACACCGGGGAGCTGTTTTTT. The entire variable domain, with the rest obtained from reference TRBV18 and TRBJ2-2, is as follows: NAGVMQNPRHLVRRRGQEARLRCSPMKGHSHVYWYRQLPEEGLKFMVYLQKENIIDESGMPKERFSAEFPKEGPSILRIQQVVRGDSAAYFCATRTDSFNTGELFFGEGSRLTVL.

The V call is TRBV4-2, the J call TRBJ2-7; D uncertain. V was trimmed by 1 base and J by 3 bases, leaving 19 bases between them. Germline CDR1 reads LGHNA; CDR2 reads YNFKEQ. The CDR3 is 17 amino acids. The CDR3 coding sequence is TGTGCCAGCAGCCAAGCCCTATCGAGAGTAAAAAACTACGAGCAGTACTTC. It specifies CASSQALSRVKNYEQYF.

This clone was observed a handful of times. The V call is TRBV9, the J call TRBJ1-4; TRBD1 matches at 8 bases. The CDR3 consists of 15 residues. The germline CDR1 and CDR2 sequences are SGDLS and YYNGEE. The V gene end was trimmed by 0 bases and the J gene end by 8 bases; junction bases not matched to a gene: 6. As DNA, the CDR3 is TGTGCCAGCAGCGTAGGGACAGGGAAAGGCGAAAAACTGTTTTTT. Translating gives CASSVGTGKGEKLFF. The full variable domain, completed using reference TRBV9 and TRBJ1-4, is DSGVTQTPKHLITATGQRVTLRCSPRSGDLSVYWYQQSLDQGLQFLIQYYNGEERAKGNILERFSAQQFPDLHSELNLSSLELGDSALYFCASSVGTGKGEKLFFGSGTQLSVL.

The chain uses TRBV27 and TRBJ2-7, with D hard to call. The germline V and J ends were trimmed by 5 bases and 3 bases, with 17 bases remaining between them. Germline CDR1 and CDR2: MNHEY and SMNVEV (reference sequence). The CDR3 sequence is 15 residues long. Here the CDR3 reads CASSPRTLPFYEQYF. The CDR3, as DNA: TGTGCCAGCAGTCCCAGGACCCTGCCTTTCTACGAGCAGTACTTC.

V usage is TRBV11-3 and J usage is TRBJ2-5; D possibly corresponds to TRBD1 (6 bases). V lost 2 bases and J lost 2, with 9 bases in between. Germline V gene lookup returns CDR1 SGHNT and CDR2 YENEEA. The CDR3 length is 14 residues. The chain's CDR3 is CASSLHRAQETQYF. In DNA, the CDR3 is TGTGCCAGCAGCTTACACAGGGCTCAAGAGACCCAGTACTTC. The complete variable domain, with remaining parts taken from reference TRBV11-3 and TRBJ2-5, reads EAGVVQSPRYKIIEKKQPVAFWCNPISGHNTLYWYLQNLGQGPELLIRYENEEAVDDSQLPKDRFSAERLKGVDSTLKIQPAELGDSAVYLCASSLHRAQETQYFGPGTRLLVL.

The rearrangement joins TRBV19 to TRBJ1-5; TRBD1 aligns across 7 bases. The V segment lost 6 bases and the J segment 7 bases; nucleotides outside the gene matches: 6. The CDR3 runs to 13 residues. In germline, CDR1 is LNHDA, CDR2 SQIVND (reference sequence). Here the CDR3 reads CASRDRLGQPQHF. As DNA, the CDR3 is TGTGCCAGTAGGGACAGGCTGGGACAGCCCCAGCATTTT.

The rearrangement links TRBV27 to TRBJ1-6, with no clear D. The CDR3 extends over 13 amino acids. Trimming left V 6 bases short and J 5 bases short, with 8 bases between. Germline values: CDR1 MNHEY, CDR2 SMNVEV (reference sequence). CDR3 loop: CASRTVNNSPLHF. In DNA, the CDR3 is TGTGCCAGCAGGACGGTTAATAATTCACCCCTCCACTTT.

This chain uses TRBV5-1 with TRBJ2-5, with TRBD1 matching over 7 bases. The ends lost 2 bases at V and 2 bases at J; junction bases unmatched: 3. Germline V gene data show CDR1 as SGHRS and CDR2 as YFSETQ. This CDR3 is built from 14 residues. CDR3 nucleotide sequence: TGCGCCAGCAGCTTACAGGGGACGCAAGAGACCCAGTACTTC. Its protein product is CASSLQGTQETQYF.

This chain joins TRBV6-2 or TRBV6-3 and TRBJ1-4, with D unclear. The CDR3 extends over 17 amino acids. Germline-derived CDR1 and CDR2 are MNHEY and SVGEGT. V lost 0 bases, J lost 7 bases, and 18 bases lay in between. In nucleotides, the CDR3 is TGTGCCAGCAGTTACTCTTTTCGGAGGGCGCCCGTTGAAAAACTGTTTTTT. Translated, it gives CASSYSFRRAPVEKLFF.

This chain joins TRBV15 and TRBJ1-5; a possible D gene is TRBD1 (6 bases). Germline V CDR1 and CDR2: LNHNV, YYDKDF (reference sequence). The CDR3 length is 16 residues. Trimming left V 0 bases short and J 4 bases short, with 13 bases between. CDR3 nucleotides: TGTGCCACCAGCAGAGATGGGGGGGCAAGAAATCAGCCCCAGCATTTT. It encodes CATSRDGGARNQPQHF.

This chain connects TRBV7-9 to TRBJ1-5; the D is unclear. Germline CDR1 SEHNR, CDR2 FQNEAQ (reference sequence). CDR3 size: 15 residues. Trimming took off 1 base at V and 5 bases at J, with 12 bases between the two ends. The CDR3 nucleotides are TGTGCCAGCAGCTTAGGGGAGGCTCCCGATCAGCCCCAGCATTTT. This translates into CASSLGEAPDQPQHF.

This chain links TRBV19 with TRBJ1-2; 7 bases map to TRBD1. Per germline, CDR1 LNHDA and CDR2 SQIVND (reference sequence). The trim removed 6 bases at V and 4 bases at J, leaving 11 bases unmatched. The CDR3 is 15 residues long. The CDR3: CASRPGTEKIYGYTF. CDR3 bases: TGTGCCAGTAGGCCCGGGACAGAAAAAATCTATGGCTACACCTTC. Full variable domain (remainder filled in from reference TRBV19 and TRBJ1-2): DGGITQSPKYLFRKEGQNVTLSCEQNLNHDAMYWYRQDPGQGLRLIYYSQIVNDFQKGDIAEGYSVSREKKESFPLTVTSAQKNPTAFYLCASRPGTEKIYGYTFGSGTRLTVV.

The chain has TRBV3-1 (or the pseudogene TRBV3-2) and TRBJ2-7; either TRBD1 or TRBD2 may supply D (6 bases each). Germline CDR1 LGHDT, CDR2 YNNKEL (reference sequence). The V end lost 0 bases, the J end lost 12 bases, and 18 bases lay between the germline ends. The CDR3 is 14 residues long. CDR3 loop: CASSQDLRGARLYF. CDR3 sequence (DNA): TGTGCCAGCAGCCAAGATCTTAGGGGGGCCCGCCTGTACTTC.

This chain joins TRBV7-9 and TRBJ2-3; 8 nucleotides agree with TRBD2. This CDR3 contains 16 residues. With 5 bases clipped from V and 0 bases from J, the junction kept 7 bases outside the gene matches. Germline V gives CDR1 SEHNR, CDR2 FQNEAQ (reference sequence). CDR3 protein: CASSRTWTSSTDTQYF. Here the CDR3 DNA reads TGTGCCAGCAGCCGGACGTGGACTAGCAGCACAGATACGCAGTATTTT.

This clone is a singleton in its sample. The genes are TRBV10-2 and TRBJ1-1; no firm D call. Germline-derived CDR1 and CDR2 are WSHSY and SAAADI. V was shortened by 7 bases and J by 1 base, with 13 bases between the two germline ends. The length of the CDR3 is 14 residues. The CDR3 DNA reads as TGCGCCAGCACATCGAAGGTTCGGAACACTGAAGCTTTCTTT. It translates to CASTSKVRNTEAFF.